Presented here are 24 T cell receptor beta chains from one specimen sequenced in a study of regulatory T cells in long-lasting Graves disease. Time point given: newly diagnosed GD, antithyroid drugs for less than 3 months. RNA isolated from PBMCs was used to make the TCR library. Sequencing libraries for TCR beta were prepared with iRepertoire HTBI primers and Arm-PCR of CDR3 regions. A single record per CDR3 protein comes from TCRdb applying MiXCR to the multiplex PCR reads. The table lists about half a million distinct CDR3 sequences, 12% of them singletons. These data were also reused for a study on T cells in Graves' hyperthyroidism and ophthalmopathy.

The input for sequencing was peripheral blood mononuclear cells (PBMCs), taken at new diagnosis, from a patient treated with antithyroid drugs. These receptors all come from a woman in her thirties with Graves disease.

A few counts support this clonotype. One base away lies a much larger clone, so this may be a sequencing read error. The chain recombines TRBV30 with TRBJ2-1; 11 positions agree with TRBD2. V dropped 4 bases and J dropped 4; count of bases not matched to a gene: 9. CDR1 GTSNPN and CDR2 SVGIG come from the germline V gene (reference sequence). This CDR3 contains 16 residues. The DNA of the CDR3 is TGTGCCTGGATCGGGGCTAGCGGGAGGTATTACAATGAGCAGTTCTTC. Translated, it gives CAWIGASGRYYNEQFF.

The rearrangement links TRBV28 to TRBJ2-1, with a weak D call TRBD1 (6 bases). Germline loops: CDR1 MDHEN, CDR2 SYDVKM. V was trimmed by 2 bases and J by 9 bases, leaving 23 bases between them. The length of the CDR3 is 17 residues. CDR3 DNA: TGTGCCAGCAGTTTAAGGGGTTGGGGGCCCCGAGGGTTTGAGCAGTTCTTC. Its protein is CASSLRGWGPRGFEQFF.

The rearrangement joins TRBV9 to TRBJ2-7; D uncertain. Germline CDR1 SGDLS, CDR2 YYNGEE. V lost 0 bases and J 6 bases, leaving 10 bases between the germline ends. The CDR3 loop spans 13 amino acids. The CDR3 loop is CASSVDGRFEQYF. In nucleotides, the CDR3 is TGTGCCAGCAGCGTAGATGGGCGGTTCGAGCAGTACTTC.

In its sample, this clonotype was seen a few times. V gene TRBV20-1 combines with J gene TRBJ1-5; 8 nucleotides agree with TRBD1. CDR1 is DFQATT, CDR2 SNEGSKA, per germline (reference sequence). The CDR3 is made up of 13 amino acids. V lost 6 bases to trimming and J lost 5 bases; unmatched junction nucleotides: 6. The CDR3 here is CSARQGRDQPQHF. The DNA for the CDR3 is TGCAGTGCAAGACAGGGGAGGGATCAGCCCCAGCATTTT.

This rearrangement joins TRBV9 to TRBJ1-6; 7 nucleotides align to TRBD1. The CDR3 is made up of 15 amino acids. Germline-derived CDR1 and CDR2 are SGDLS and YYNGEE. The V and J ends lost 4 bases and 12 bases, in that order; junction bases with no gene match: 13. CDR3 amino acids: CASSRDSLSWGPLHF. The CDR3 DNA is TGTGCCAGCAGCCGGGACAGCCTCTCGTGGGGACCCCTCCACTTT.

This clonotype was seen repeatedly, ten times or more. The chain employs TRBV6-1 and TRBJ1-2, with a tentative D call TRBD1 (6 bases). V was clipped by 6 bases and J by 4 bases, with 12 bases between them. This CDR3 spans 13 amino acids. Germline lookup yields CDR1 MNHNS and CDR2 SASEGT. This chain's CDR3 is CASRGGRSYGYTF. CDR3 DNA sequence: TGTGCCAGCAGAGGGGGAAGGAGCTATGGCTACACCTTC.

This chain connects TRBV10-2 to TRBJ2-7; 7 bases are shared with TRBD2. The CDR3 extends over 14 amino acids. V dropped 4 bases and J dropped 4; count of bases not matched to a gene: 7. Germline CDR1 WSHSY, CDR2 SAAADI. The CDR3 DNA is TGCGCCAGCAGTGGCCTAGCGGAATTATACGAGCAGTACTTC. Translating gives CASSGLAELYEQYF.

This clonotype showed up many times. The V and J genes are TRBV19 and TRBJ1-1; the D gene is possibly TRBD1 (5 bases). Trimming left V 6 bases short and J 1 base short, with 12 bases between. The CDR3 is made up of 14 amino acids. Germline CDR1 reads LNHDA; CDR2 reads SQIVND (reference sequence). CDR3 residues: CASSYGAENTEAFF. The CDR3 nucleotides are TGTGCCAGTAGCTACGGGGCGGAGAACACTGAAGCTTTCTTT. The variable domain in full, with the rest retrieved from reference TRBV19 and TRBJ1-1, is DGGITQSPKYLFRKEGQNVTLSCEQNLNHDAMYWYRQDPGQGLRLIYYSQIVNDFQKGDIAEGYSVSREKKESFPLTVTSAQKNPTAFYLCASSYGAENTEAFFGQGTRLTVV.

J is TRBJ2-7 and V is TRBV6-5; D not certain. Germline V gives CDR1 MNHEY, CDR2 SVGAGI. The CDR3 is made up of 13 amino acids. The ends were cut back, 2 bases at V and 3 bases at J, with 8 bases in the middle. The CDR3 loop reads CASSYSLLYEQYF. CDR3 DNA sequence: TGTGCCAGCAGTTACAGTCTCCTCTACGAGCAGTACTTC.

The J gene is TRBJ2-3, the V gene TRBV30, with unresolved D. V dropped 2 bases and J dropped 2 bases, with 11 bases sitting between them. The CDR3 is 14 residues long. Per germline, CDR1 GTSNPN and CDR2 SVGIG (reference sequence). CDR3 nucleotide sequence: TGTGCCTGGAGTCCGCCCCCGCTCACAGATACGCAGTATTTT. This gives the protein CAWSPPPLTDTQYF.

This clonotype was recorded many times. The chain couples TRBV2 to TRBJ2-7; TRBD2 matches 14 bases. Germline values: CDR1 SNHLY, CDR2 FYNNEI. V gave up 8 bases and J gave up 0 bases; unmatched junction bases: 27. CDR3 length equals 23 residues. The CDR3 reads CASLRRVGARLAGGSRSSYEQYF. The CDR3 nucleotides are TGTGCCAGCTTAAGAAGAGTGGGGGCAAGACTAGCGGGAGGGTCTAGGAGCTCCTACGAGCAGTACTTC.

This clonotype was counted many times. V usage is TRBV19 and J usage is TRBJ1-1, with D perhaps TRBD1 (5 bases). The CDR3 has 17 residues. Trimming shortened V by 0 bases and J by 1 base, and 15 bases separated the two germline ends. CDR1 and CDR2 from the germline V gene are LNHDA and SQIVND (reference sequence). The CDR3 DNA reads as TGTGCCAGTAGTATAGATCCCAGGGCCGGTCCGAACACTGAAGCTTTCTTT. This sequence encodes CASSIDPRAGPNTEAFF.

This clonotype was detected ten times or more. The CDR3 is CASSQFSRASANYGYTF. CDR3 coding DNA: TGTGCCAGCAGCCAGTTTAGCAGGGCATCAGCTAACTATGGCTACACCTTC. The chain uses TRBV27 and TRBJ1-2; D may be TRBD1 (5 bases). The CDR3 loop spans 17 amino acids. The V end lost 6 bases, the J end lost 0 bases, and 20 bases lay between the germline ends. The germline CDR1 and CDR2 sequences are MNHEY and SMNVEV (reference sequence).

Remarks on this clonotype: At one end the junction does not follow the germline gene, possibly because of a read error. V gene TRBV27 combines with J gene TRBJ1-6, with D perhaps matching TRBD1 (5 bases). CDR1 and CDR2 from the germline V gene are MNHEY and SMNVEV (reference sequence). The CDR3 length is 14 residues. The CDR3 loop is CACSLLGGHSPLHF. For the CDR3, the DNA is TGTGCCTGCAGTTTATTGGGGGGTCATTCACCCCTCCACTTT.

In this sample, this clonotype turned up many times. This chain links TRBV4-3 with TRBJ2-5; possible D gene TRBD2, 6 bases. Germline V lookup: CDR1 LGHNA, CDR2 YSLEER. Trimming pared 0 bases from V and 5 bases from J, leaving 19 bases between. The CDR3 length is 17 residues. CDR3 sequence (DNA): TGCGCCAGCAGCCAAGAGGTCTCTGGGGCGGGACGGGAGACCCAGTACTTC. The encoded protein is CASSQEVSGAGRETQYF.

This clonotype was detected a few times. The J gene is TRBJ2-7, the V gene TRBV7-9, with 9 bases matching TRBD1. CDR3 size: 16 residues. V lost 2 bases and J lost 3; bases outside the gene matches: 8. Germline CDR1 SEHNR, CDR2 FQNEAQ (reference sequence). The CDR3 loop is CASSLKGQGNLYEQYF. In DNA, the CDR3 is TGTGCCAGCAGCTTAAAAGGACAGGGGAATCTCTACGAGCAGTACTTC.

DNA for the CDR3: TGTGCCAGCAGCTTAATGGGCGGGTTCCCCTACAATGAGCAGTTCTTC. Its translation is CASSLMGGFPYNEQFF. The rearrangement links TRBV7-9 to TRBJ2-1; perhaps TRBD2 as D (5 bases). Germline V gene sequence: CDR1 SEHNR, CDR2 FQNEAQ (reference sequence). V lost 2 bases and J lost 2, with 13 bases in between. The CDR3 contains 16 residues.

The chain has TRBV5-1 and TRBJ2-1, with TRBD2 matching over 12 bases. Germline lookup yields CDR1 SGHRS and CDR2 YFSETQ. V shed 6 bases, J shed 6 bases, and the junction held 16 bases outside the gene matches. This CDR3 has 18 amino acids. The CDR3 is CASNPLPQTSGSANEQFF. The DNA for the CDR3 is TGCGCCAGCAACCCTCTACCCCAGACTAGCGGGAGCGCCAATGAGCAGTTCTTC. The complete variable domain, with remaining parts taken from reference TRBV5-1 and TRBJ2-1, reads KAGVTQTPRYLIKTRGQQVTLSCSPISGHRSVSWYQQTPGQGLQFLFEYFSETQRNKGNFPGRFSGRQFSNSRSEMNVSTLELGDSALYLCASNPLPQTSGSANEQFFGPGTRLTVL.

There are many counts of this clonotype. The chain is built from TRBV7-2 and TRBJ2-3; D might be TRBD2 (5 bases). CDR1 is SGHTA and CDR2 is FQGNSA in the germline V gene. The CDR3 runs to 14 residues. With 2 bases removed from V and 3 bases from J, the gap between germline ends came to 9 bases. CDR3 in amino acids: CASSLSLATDTQYF. CDR3 in DNA: TGTGCCAGCAGCTTATCCTTAGCGACAGATACGCAGTATTTT.

There are many counts of this clonotype. CDR3 nucleotide sequence: TGTGCCAGCAGCGTCCAAGGAGGATACACAGATACGCAGTATTTT. It specifies CASSVQGGYTDTQYF. J is TRBJ2-3 and V is TRBV7-9; possibly TRBD2 for D (5 bases). This CDR3 region has 15 residues. Trimming left V 5 bases short and J 2 bases short, with 14 bases between. Germline CDR1 is SEHNR and CDR2 is FQNEAQ (reference sequence).

This clonotype has at least ten counts. The chain uses TRBV18 and TRBJ1-6, with 8 bases identical to TRBD1. J lost 15 bases, V lost 0 bases, and 16 bases had no gene match. This CDR3 region has 17 residues. Per germline, CDR1 KGHSH and CDR2 LQKENI. The CDR3 nucleotides read TGTGCCAGCTCACCACCCGGGACAGGTCTAACGAGCTTCCACCTCCACTTT. Translation: CASSPPGTGLTSFHLHF.

This clonotype was counted between two and nine times. This may arise from a read error, as a much more abundant clone is one base away. This chain connects TRBV30 to TRBJ2-4; no clear D. The DNA end is more similar to TRBJ1-2, so the J call may be wrong. This CDR3 has 13 residues. CDR1 is GTSNPN and CDR2 is SVGIG in the germline V gene (reference sequence). CDR3 sequence reads: CAWSGGRGDGYTF. In DNA, the CDR3 is TGTGCCTGGAGCGGCGGACGGGGAGATGGCTACACCTTC.

Ten or more counts support this clonotype. The chain recombines TRBV20-1 with TRBJ2-3, with 9 bases fitting TRBD1. The CDR3 spans 16 residues. Germline V lookup: CDR1 DFQATT, CDR2 SNEGSKA (reference sequence). Trimming removed 0 bases from V and 4 bases from J; junction bases left unmatched: 8. The CDR3 region has the DNA TGCAGTGCTAGAGACCCGCCGGGACAGGGATCAGATACGCAGTATTTT. Its translation: CSARDPPGQGSDTQYF.

This clonotype was counted ten times or more. The chain links TRBV30 to TRBJ2-1; D is undetermined. This CDR3 has 12 amino acids. The germline V gene encodes CDR1 GTSNPN and CDR2 SVGIG (reference sequence). V was shortened by 2 bases and J by 7 bases, with 9 bases between the two germline ends. CDR3 sequence reads: CAWSNGFNEQFF. The CDR3 region has the DNA TGTGCCTGGAGTAACGGGTTTAATGAGCAGTTCTTC.